These 3 T cell receptor beta chains originate from one sample sequenced in a study of regulatory T cells in long-lasting Graves disease. Stated time point: newly diagnosed GD, antithyroid drugs for less than 3 months. The TCR library used RNA extracted from PBMCs. In building TCR beta libraries, iRepertoire HTBI primers were used together with Arm-PCR of CDR3 regions. TCRdb recomputed calls from the multiplex PCR reads with MiXCR, one row per CDR3 protein. The sample contains about 400,000 distinct CDR3 sequences, around 16% of which appear only once. These data also featured in a second study, about T cells in Graves' hyperthyroidism and ophthalmopathy.

Specimen: peripheral blood mononuclear cells (PBMCs), collected at new diagnosis, from a patient treated with antithyroid drugs. Every receptor here comes from a woman aged 18-29 years with Graves disease.

This clonotype was seen repeatedly, ten times or more. The V call is TRBV2, the J call TRBJ2-5; possible D gene TRBD2, 6 bases. CDR3 length: 13 residues. Per the germline V gene, CDR1 is SNHLY and CDR2 is FYNNEI. The germline V and J ends were trimmed by 9 bases and 5 bases, with 16 bases remaining between them. The CDR3 loop reads CASLRGTRETQYF. As DNA, the CDR3 is TGTGCCAGTCTTCGCGGGACGAGGGAGACCCAGTACTTC.

This clonotype came up many times. This chain connects TRBV28 to TRBJ2-7, with TRBD1 identical over 9 bases. Trimming at V came to 8 bases and at J to 0 bases, leaving 5 bases not matched to a gene. Germline V CDR1 and CDR2: MDHEN, SYDVKM. This CDR3 comprises 14 residues. CDR3 region: CASQTGGISYEQYF. Written as DNA, the CDR3 is TGTGCCAGCCAGACAGGGGGTATCTCCTACGAGCAGTACTTC.

This clonotype was seen more than once but under ten times. The CDR3 DNA reads TGTGCCAGCAGTTCCCCATTCTCCGCGGCTGGGGCCAACGTCCTGACTTTC. This codes for CASSSPFSAAGANVLTF. V gene TRBV12-3 or TRBV12-4 combines with J gene TRBJ2-6; D gene unclear. The CDR3 totals 17 residues. V was shortened by 4 bases and J by 2 bases, with 15 bases between the two germline ends.